This T cell receptor beta chain emerged from a study of T cell repertoires in cytomegalovirus infection. Overall study results and limits: HLA-C-restricted, CMV-specific TCR beta clonotypes were dominant ex vivo.

This clonotype was observed a few times. Antigen: not known. TCRdb ran MiXCR on the reads and lists one entry per CDR3 protein. In the table there are hundreds of thousands of distinct CDR3 sequences, roughly 15% of which are singletons. Sequenced material: PBMCs. The sequence derives from a human donor in good health (CMV status not recorded). Some clones in this sample may be carry-over from other donors' samples.

Here the CDR3 DNA reads TGTGCCAGCAGCTCAACAGGGGATGGCGTGGCTTTCTTT. Translation: CASSSTGDGVAFF. The gene calls are TRBV3-1 and TRBJ1-1; 7 bases map to TRBD1. V lost 5 bases and J lost 11; bases outside the gene matches: 11. Germline CDR1 reads LGHDT; CDR2 reads YNNKEL (reference sequence). This CDR3 region has 13 residues.